This is a list of T cell receptor beta chains from one sample in a study of CD8 T cells in ankylosing spondylitis. In TCRdb, the 5' RACE reads were re-called with MiXCR into one record per CDR3 protein. Of 500,000 to 550,000 distinct CDR3 sequences listed, 9.5% to 15% are singletons. The specimen was blood, either unsorted or a sorted T cell fraction (not recorded which). Receptors originate from a male donor with ankylosing spondylitis. Both conserved end residues are trimmed from each CDR3.

TRBJ2-2 TRBV6-1 ASSEFQGAATGGLF
TRBJ1-5 TRBV7-2 ASSSRQGGQPQH
TRBJ2-5 TRBV10-3 AISERTSGQETQY
TRBJ2-3 TRBV20-1 SARTGKDTQY
TRBJ2-1 TRBV7-9 ASSLSPSGTAYNEQF
TRBJ2-7 TRBV2 ASSDYRGGEQY
TRBJ2-3 TRBV7-2 ASSPMGVKIDTQY
TRBJ2-4 TRBV7-9 ASSPGTPTDIQY
TRBJ2-2 TRBV5-1 ASRATGGNTGELF
TRBJ1-1 TRBV12-3/TRBV12-4 ASTRGQLIMNTEAF
TRBJ2-2 TRBV30 AWSRGAGELF
TRBJ2-2 TRBV29-1 SGRAYTGELF
TRBJ2-7 TRBV4-1 ASSPAEYYEQY
TRBJ2-1 TRBV11-2 ASSPTGISYNEQF
TRBJ2-1 TRBV20-1 SAKGVVAASSYNEQF
TRBJ2-2 TRBV7-9 ASSLIPNTGELF
TRBJ2-3 TRBV28 ASSPGLVVDTQY
TRBJ1-4 TRBV5-6 ASSHYQEWNEKLF
TRBJ1-1 TRBV12-3/TRBV12-4 ASSSLTGKLANTEAF
TRBJ2-1 TRBV20-1 SAAMNLRNEQF
TRBJ2-1 TRBV6-1 ASSEEGGYNEQF
TRBJ2-3 TRBV20-1 SARRALDTQY
TRBJ2-5 TRBV4-2 ASSQDLGVGEETQY
TRBJ1-5 TRBV20-1 SASNRGINQPQH
TRBJ1-1 TRBV7-9 ASSSDTWNTEAF
TRBJ1-2 TRBV5-1 ASSPGTEIGYT
TRBJ2-3 TRBV12-3/TRBV12-4 ARSFDAAGLGFRDTQY
TRBJ1-4 TRBV20-1 SASDREEKLF
TRBJ1-6 TRBV6-1 ASSERVQGNSPLH
TRBJ2-7 TRBV5-6 ASTRMGGAREQY
TRBJ2-1 TRBV7-2 ASSFIADNEQF
TRBJ1-2 TRBV29-1 SDRDTDYGYT
TRBJ2-7 TRBV6-2/TRBV6-3 ASSYTRTGAYEQY
TRBJ2-1 TRBV5-1 ASSEGVAGVDEQF
TRBJ1-5 TRBV20-1 SAGRQGAEQPQH
TRBJ1-1 TRBV5-1 ASSLTGQNTEAF